This T cell receptor beta chain comes out of a study of CD8+ T cells in alopecia areata. About the study: Treatment of the treated patients consisted of oral tofacitinib, 5 to 10 mg twice daily.

Points on this clone: Its antigen is unknown.

Points from the study as a whole: Tissue-resident alphabeta T cells belonging to normal skin likewise get sequenced within scalp specimens.

cDNA serving as the sequencing template came from extracted, reverse transcribed RNA. Repertoires were generated with immunoSEQ multiplex PCR, while TCRdb's copy carries only in-frame clones and drops some. The sample lists about 150,000 clones, around 50% seen once, with around 7% in the top ten. This CDR3 has 13 residues. Trimming removed 1 base from V and 12 bases from J, with 13 bases in between. Looked up from germline, CDR1 is SNHLY and CDR2 is FYNNEI. Sample: CD4+ T cells sorted from blood. The receptor comes from a human donor with alopecia areata. The rearrangement joins TRBV2 to TRBJ2-1; D gene ambiguous. As DNA, the CDR3 is TGTGCCAGCAGTGAAGTCAGTGGAACCATGCAGTTCTTC. Residues: CASSEVSGTMQFF.